The clone carrying this TCR beta chain was detected many times. The CDR3 runs 14 residues. Germline CDR1 is LGHDT and CDR2 is YNNKEL (reference sequence). V was clipped by 7 bases and J by 2 bases; unmatched bases: 6. This sample is part of a study of T-cell reconstitution after alpha-beta-depleted transplantation in children. Molecular barcoding with unique molecular identifiers was used for the TCRbeta library. One entry per CDR3 protein results from TCRdb running MiXCR on the PCR reads. The sample shows about 250,000 distinct CDR3 sequences, under 30% of them seen only once. This TCR was recovered from a female patient under 10 years old who had a stem cell transplant for congenital amegakaryocytic thrombocytopenia, so the T cells may come from the graft donor. The V call is TRBV3-1, the J call TRBJ2-5; the match to TRBD2 covers 8 bases. The sequences come from PBMCs, mostly from graft donor cells, collected 360 days after TCRalphabeta/CD19-depleted stem cell transplant. The CDR3 region has the DNA TGTGCCAGCACCCTACTAGCGGTTCAAGAGACCCAGTACTTC. This translates into CASTLLAVQETQYF.